These T cell receptor beta chains were read from a single sample in a study of cytomegalovirus exposure and HLA in healthy donors. Method: immunoSEQ multiplex PCR; TCRdb's copy keeps in-frame clones and lacks some. The sample consists of approximately 150,000 clones, about 76% of them appearing once. Sequencing was done on a sample of PBMCs. These receptors were collected from a human donor in good health. Both conserved end residues are trimmed from each CDR3.

V gene	J gene	CDR3 length	CDR3 protein
TRBV15	TRBJ2-7	13	ATSRDRGKGYEQY
TRBV6-5	TRBJ2-1	11	ASTPGGYNEQF
TRBV7-8	TRBJ1-4	11	ASRSGAYEKLF
TRBV5-1	TRBJ2-7	14	ASSLDPGGVSYEQY
TRBV7-7	TRBJ2-2	13	ASSMGQSFTGELF
TRBV5-6	TRBJ2-1	13	ASSLSTGEFNEQF
TRBV19	TRBJ2-1	12	ASSNTRNHNEQF
TRBV14	TRBJ2-1	14	ASSQPDSPSYNEQF
TRBV18	TRBJ1-1	12	ASSLQGMVTEAF
TRBV10-3	TRBJ2-5	11	AISQGQPPAQY
TRBV6-5	TRBJ2-3	14	ASSYSSKGATDTQY
TRBV28	TRBJ2-3	12	ASTLDRSTDTQY
TRBV5-6	TRBJ2-7	12	ASSPRGYSYEQY
TRBV11-2	TRBJ2-7	16	ASSLRLAGGPSSYEQY
TRBV19	TRBJ1-6	13	ASTPGQIYNSPLH